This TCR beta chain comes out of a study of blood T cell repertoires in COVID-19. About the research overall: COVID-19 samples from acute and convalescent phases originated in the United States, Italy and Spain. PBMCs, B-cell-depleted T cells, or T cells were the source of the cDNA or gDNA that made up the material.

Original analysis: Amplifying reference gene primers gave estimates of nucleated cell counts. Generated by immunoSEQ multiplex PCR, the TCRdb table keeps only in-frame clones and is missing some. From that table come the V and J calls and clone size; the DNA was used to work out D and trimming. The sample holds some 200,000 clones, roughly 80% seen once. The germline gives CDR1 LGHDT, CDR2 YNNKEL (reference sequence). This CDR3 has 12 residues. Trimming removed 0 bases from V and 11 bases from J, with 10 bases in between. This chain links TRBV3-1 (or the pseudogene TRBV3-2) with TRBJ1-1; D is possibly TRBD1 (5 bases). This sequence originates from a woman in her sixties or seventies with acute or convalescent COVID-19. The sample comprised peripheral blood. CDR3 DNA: TGTGCCAGCAGCCAAGAGGGGCGTTGGGCTTTCTTT. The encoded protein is CASSQEGRWAFF.